A selection of T cell receptor beta chains follows, all from one sample in a study of identical twins. TCRdb used MiXCR to reprocess the 5' RACE reads, holding one entry per CDR3 protein. This table holds approximately 220,000 distinct CDR3 sequences, under 10% found once. These data are also associated with another study on yellow fever vaccine responses in identical twins.

Sequencing used memory (CD45RO+) T cells sorted from blood. The receptors stem from a woman under 30 in good health. CDR3s include the opening cysteine and the closing phenylalanine or tryptophan. The order of the fields is V gene, J gene, CDR3 protein.

TRBV7-2,TRBJ2-7,CASSFGQGQNEQYF
TRBV7-2,TRBJ2-6,CASSATSGANVLTF
TRBV12-3/TRBV12-4,TRBJ1-5,CASHRDSNQPQHF
TRBV20-1,TRBJ2-3,CSASSGRGTDTQYF
TRBV24-1,TRBJ1-1,CATSDGTGFPSMNTEAFF
TRBV5-6,TRBJ1-5,CASSTHPGTGLNQPQHF
TRBV27,TRBJ2-7,CASSLQGTSYEQYF
TRBV12-3/TRBV12-4,TRBJ2-3,CAFSLGPQGGGATDTQYF
TRBV12-3/TRBV12-4,TRBJ2-2,CASKLAGAGTGELFF
TRBV12-3/TRBV12-4,TRBJ2-1,CASSMRESEQFF
TRBV11-2,TRBJ2-3,CASRYLWGTLGTDTQYF
TRBV4-2,TRBJ2-7,CASSQEAATYEQYF
TRBV29-1,TRBJ1-1,CSVGRGADTEAFF